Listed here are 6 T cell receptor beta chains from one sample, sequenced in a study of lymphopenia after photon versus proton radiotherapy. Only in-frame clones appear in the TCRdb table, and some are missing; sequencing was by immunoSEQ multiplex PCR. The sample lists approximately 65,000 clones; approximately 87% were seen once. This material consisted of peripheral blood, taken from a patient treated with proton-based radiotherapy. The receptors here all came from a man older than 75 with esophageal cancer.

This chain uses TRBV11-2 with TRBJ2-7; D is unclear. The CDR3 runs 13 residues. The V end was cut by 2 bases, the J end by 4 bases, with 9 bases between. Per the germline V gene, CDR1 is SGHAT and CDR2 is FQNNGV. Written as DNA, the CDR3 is TGTGCCAGCAGCTTAAGGCCAGTTTACGAGCAGTACTTC. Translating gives CASSLRPVYEQYF.

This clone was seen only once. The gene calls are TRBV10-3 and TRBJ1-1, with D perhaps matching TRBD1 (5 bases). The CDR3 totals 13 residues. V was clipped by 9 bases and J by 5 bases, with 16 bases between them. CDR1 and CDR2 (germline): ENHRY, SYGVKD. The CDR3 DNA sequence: TGTGCCATAACAAGACAGCCTATGACTGAAGCTTTCTTT. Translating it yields CAITRQPMTEAFF.

The CDR3 bases are TGCGCCAGCAGCCAAGATGTTCTACCTACGAAACAGTACTTC. The encoded protein is CASSQDVLPTKQYF. This chain links TRBV4-1 with TRBJ2-7; no clear D. Germline CDR1 is MGHRA and CDR2 is YSYEKL. Trimming removed 0 bases from V and 10 bases from J, with 16 bases in between. This CDR3 contains 14 residues.

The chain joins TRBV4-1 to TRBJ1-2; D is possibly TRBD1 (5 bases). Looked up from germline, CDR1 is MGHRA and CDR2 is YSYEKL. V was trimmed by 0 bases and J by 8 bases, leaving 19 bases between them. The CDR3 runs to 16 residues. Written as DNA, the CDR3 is TGCGCCAGCAGCCAAGATATCAGGGAATGGAGAGCGGGCTACACCTTC. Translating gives CASSQDIREWRAGYTF.

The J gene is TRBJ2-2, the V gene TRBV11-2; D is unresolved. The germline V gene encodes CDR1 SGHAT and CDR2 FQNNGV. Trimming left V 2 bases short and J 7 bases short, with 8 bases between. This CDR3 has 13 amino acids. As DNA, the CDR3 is TGTGCCAGCAGCTTATTGAGCTTCGGGGAGCTGTTTTTT. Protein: CASSLLSFGELFF.

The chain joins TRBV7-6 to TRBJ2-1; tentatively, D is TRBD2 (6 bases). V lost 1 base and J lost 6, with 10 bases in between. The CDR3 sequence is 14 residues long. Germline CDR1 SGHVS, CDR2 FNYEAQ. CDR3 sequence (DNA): TGTGCCAGCAGCTTAGGGGGGACTTCCAATGAGCAGTTCTTC. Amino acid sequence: CASSLGGTSNEQFF.